The 22 T cell receptor beta chains below all came from one sample that was sequenced in a study of CD8 T cells in Susac syndrome. Reverse transcription of roughly 0.45 to 1 ug RNA used random hexamers. TCRdb recomputed calls from the immunoSEQ multiplex PCR reads with MiXCR, one row per CDR3 protein. The table includes fewer than 200,000 distinct CDR3 sequences, 93% detected once. The source material was CD4+ T cells from PBMCs. All receptors come from a human donor in good health.

This clonotype showed up just a few times. The rearrangement uses TRBV6-5 and TRBJ1-6; D ambiguous. CDR3 size: 15 residues. V dropped 0 bases and J dropped 3 bases, with 6 bases sitting between them. CDR1 and CDR2 from the germline V gene are MNHEY and SVGAGI. The CDR3 sequence: CASSYSQLYNSPLHF. The CDR3 DNA sequence: TGTGCCAGCAGTTACTCCCAGCTCTATAATTCACCCCTCCACTTT.

This chain joins TRBV3-1 and TRBJ1-1; weak D call: TRBD1 (5 bases). The germline CDR1 and CDR2 sequences are LGHDT and YNNKEL (reference sequence). The CDR3 has 15 amino acids. The V end was cut by 1 base, the J end by 6 bases, with 15 bases between. CDR3 sequence: CASSQGAGSNAEAFF. CDR3 bases: TGTGCCAGCAGCCAAGGGGCAGGGAGTAATGCTGAAGCTTTCTTT.

CDR3 DNA: TGCAGTGCTGGAACCCCCGGGGCCCCCAGAGGCTACACCTTC. The encoded protein is CSAGTPGAPRGYTF. The rearrangement links TRBV20-1 to TRBJ1-2, with D possibly TRBD1 on 5 matching bases. The CDR3 consists of 14 residues. The V and J ends lost 5 bases and 8 bases respectively, with 21 bases between them. Germline V CDR1 and CDR2: DFQATT, SNEGSKA (reference sequence).

The chain recombines TRBV7-3 with TRBJ2-6, with D tentatively TRBD1 (7 bases). CDR1 is SGHTA and CDR2 is FQGTGA in the germline V gene. CDR3 length equals 16 residues. V lost 4 bases, J lost 0 bases, and 10 bases lay in between. This CDR3 reads CASSSGGSSGANVLTF. The CDR3 nucleotides read TGTGCCAGCAGCTCAGGGGGGTCCTCTGGGGCCAACGTCCTGACTTTC.

This rearrangement joins TRBV2 to TRBJ1-2; tentatively, D is TRBD1 (5 bases). V lost 4 bases and J 3 bases, leaving 9 bases between the germline ends. Germline loops: CDR1 SNHLY, CDR2 FYNNEI. The CDR3 is made up of 13 amino acids. CDR3 region: CASSVRGDYGYTF. CDR3 coding DNA: TGTGCCAGCAGTGTTCGGGGGGACTATGGCTACACCTTC.

V is TRBV2 and J is TRBJ2-3; D remains unclear. This CDR3 spans 13 amino acids. The ends were cut back, 4 bases at V and 3 bases at J, with 8 bases in the middle. Germline V gene sequence: CDR1 SNHLY, CDR2 FYNNEI. The CDR3 region has the DNA TGTGCCAGCAGTGTCGGTTCGACAGATACGCAGTATTTT. Its protein is CASSVGSTDTQYF. The entire variable domain, with the rest obtained from reference TRBV2 and TRBJ2-3, is as follows: EPEVTQTPSHQVTQMGQEVILRCVPISNHLYFYWYRQILGQKVEFLVSFYNNEISEKSEIFDDQFSVERPDGSNFTLKIRSTKLEDSAMYFCASSVGSTDTQYFGPGTRLTVL.

The V call is TRBV19, the J call TRBJ2-6, with no clear D. The CDR3 runs to 14 residues. Germline V gene data show CDR1 as LNHDA and CDR2 as SQIVND (reference sequence). V was cut by 2 bases and J by 1 base, with 3 bases left in between. The DNA for the CDR3 is TGTGCCAGTAGTATAAAGTCTGGGGCCAACGTCCTGACTTTC. Protein sequence: CASSIKSGANVLTF.

The gene calls are TRBV5-1 and TRBJ2-7; 7 bases line up with TRBD2. CDR1 is SGHRS, CDR2 YFSETQ, per germline. The CDR3 length is 14 residues. The trim removed 0 bases at V and 3 bases at J, leaving 3 bases unmatched. For the CDR3, the DNA is TGCGCCAGCAGCTTGGGGGGGGGATACTACGAGCAGTACTTC. Residues: CASSLGGGYYEQYF.

The chain links TRBV9 to TRBJ1-4, with no clear D. Germline V gives CDR1 SGDLS, CDR2 YYNGEE. CDR3 size: 15 residues. The ends were cut back, 0 bases at V and 5 bases at J, with 11 bases in the middle. CDR3 nucleotide sequence: TGTGCCAGCAGCGTAGGCGGGGTGAGGAATGAAAAACTGTTTTTT. Amino acid sequence: CASSVGGVRNEKLFF. The full variable domain, in which reference TRBV9 and TRBJ1-4 provide the parts outside the CDR3, is DSGVTQTPKHLITATGQRVTLRCSPRSGDLSVYWYQQSLDQGLQFLIQYYNGEERAKGNILERFSAQQFPDLHSELNLSSLELGDSALYFCASSVGGVRNEKLFFGSGTQLSVL.

The chain carries TRBV19 and TRBJ2-5; D might be TRBD1 (6 bases). CDR1 is LNHDA, CDR2 SQIVND, per germline (reference sequence). The length of the CDR3 is 14 residues. V dropped 3 bases and J dropped 2 bases, with 10 bases sitting between them. CDR3 DNA sequence: TGTGCCAGTAGTATTGACAGGCGACAAGAGACCCAGTACTTC. It is translated as CASSIDRRQETQYF.

The chain carries TRBV20-1 and TRBJ2-3; D is ambiguous. CDR3 size: 17 residues. Germline loops: CDR1 DFQATT, CDR2 SNEGSKA (reference sequence). V lost 3 bases, J lost 0 bases, and 19 bases lay in between. DNA for the CDR3: TGCAGTGCTAGTACTCGGTTTAAGGCGGCTAGCACAGATACGCAGTATTTT. Amino acids: CSASTRFKAASTDTQYF.

The genes are TRBV9 and TRBJ2-1; no clear D. Germline lookup yields CDR1 SGDLS and CDR2 YYNGEE. The CDR3 is made up of 13 amino acids. The V gene lost 4 bases and the J gene lost 2 bases, with 7 bases spanning the gap. CDR3 region: CASSQITYNEQFF. The CDR3 bases are TGTGCCAGCAGCCAAATAACCTACAATGAGCAGTTCTTC.

The rearrangement links TRBV6-1 to TRBJ2-2; possibly TRBD1 or TRBD2 for D (5 bases each). The length of the CDR3 is 13 residues. Germline V gives CDR1 MNHNS, CDR2 SASEGT. With 4 bases removed from V and 7 bases from J, the gap between germline ends came to 10 bases. The CDR3 sequence is CASSVGTLGELFF. Here the CDR3 DNA reads TGTGCCAGCAGTGTCGGGACCCTCGGGGAGCTGTTTTTT.

The rearrangement joins TRBV29-1 to TRBJ2-3; TRBD2 might be the D (6 bases). V gave up 6 bases and J gave up 7 bases, with 14 bases separating them. The CDR3 is 12 residues long. Germline CDR1 is SQVTM and CDR2 is ANQGSEA. CDR3 sequence reads: CSVGSWAYTQYF. CDR3 bases: TGCAGCGTCGGGAGCTGGGCGTATACGCAGTATTTT.

The CDR3 is CDGRENTGELFF. The CDR3 region has the DNA TGTGATGGGCGGGAGAACACCGGGGAGCTGTTTTTT. V is TRBV7-9 and J is TRBJ2-2; D possibly corresponds to TRBD2 (6 bases). Per germline, CDR1 SEHNR and CDR2 FQNEAQ (reference sequence). CDR3 length: 12 amino acids.

The chain recombines TRBV7-2 with TRBJ1-1; D not certain. V lost 8 bases and J 8 bases, leaving 12 bases between the germline ends. Germline V lookup: CDR1 SGHTA, CDR2 FQGNSA. The CDR3 is made up of 11 amino acids. CDR3 DNA: TGTGCCAGCCAGCCCTTGCTAGAAGCTTTCTTT. Encoded protein: CASQPLLEAFF. The full variable domain, rest sourced from reference TRBV7-2 and TRBJ1-1, is GAGVSQSPSNKVTEKGKDVELRCDPISGHTALYWYRQSLGQGLEFLIYFQGNSAPDKSGLPSDRFSAERTGGSVSTLTIQRTQQEDSAVYLCASQPLLEAFFGQGTRLTVV.

The chain employs TRBV29-1 and TRBJ1-2; TRBD1 might be the D (6 bases). The CDR3 is 12 amino acids. V lost 6 bases and J lost 1, with 9 bases in between. Germline V lookup: CDR1 SQVTM, CDR2 ANQGSEA. The CDR3 loop is CSVLQGNYGYTF. In nucleotides, the CDR3 is TGCAGCGTCTTACAGGGTAACTATGGCTACACCTTC.

The V and J genes are TRBV6-5 and TRBJ1-6; D is undetermined. This CDR3 is built from 13 residues. Trimming pared 2 bases from V and 7 bases from J, leaving 6 bases between. CDR1 is MNHEY and CDR2 is SVGAGI in the germline V gene. The CDR3 is CASSYEWNSPLHF. In DNA form, the CDR3 reads TGTGCCAGCAGTTACGAGTGGAATTCACCCCTCCACTTT.

The chain has TRBV5-1 and TRBJ1-1, with D possibly TRBD1 on 6 matching bases. The CDR3 consists of 13 residues. Germline V gene sequence: CDR1 SGHRS, CDR2 YFSETQ. Trimming cost V 4 bases and J 7 bases, with 14 bases left between them. In DNA form, the CDR3 reads TGCGCCAGCAGCCTCCGGGGGGCGGATGAAGCTTTCTTT. Residues: CASSLRGADEAFF.

This chain joins TRBV21-1 and TRBJ2-7; the table's D call, TRBD1, was not checked against the DNA. TRBV21-1 has pseudogene status. CDR3 length: 16 amino acids. The CDR3 here is CASSNCNRGRSYEQYF. DNA for the CDR3: TGTGCCAGCAGCAATTGTAACAGGGGACGCTCCTACGAGCAGTACTTC.

J is TRBJ2-1 and V is TRBV9; D gene unclear. This CDR3 contains 14 residues. Germline CDR1 and CDR2: SGDLS and YYNGEE. The V end was cut by 4 bases, the J end by 0 bases, with 8 bases between. This chain's CDR3 is CASSPSNSYNEQFF. The CDR3 nucleotides read TGTGCCAGCAGCCCTTCGAACTCCTACAATGAGCAGTTCTTC.

The CDR3 nucleotides read TGCGCCAGCAGCTTGGCCTTCCTAGCGGGGGCAGATACGCAGTATTTT. Translated: CASSLAFLAGADTQYF. V and J are TRBV5-1 and TRBJ2-3; 10 nucleotides match TRBD2. The germline gives CDR1 SGHRS, CDR2 YFSETQ. This CDR3 contains 16 residues. The V and J ends lost 0 bases and 4 bases, in that order; junction bases with no gene match: 5.